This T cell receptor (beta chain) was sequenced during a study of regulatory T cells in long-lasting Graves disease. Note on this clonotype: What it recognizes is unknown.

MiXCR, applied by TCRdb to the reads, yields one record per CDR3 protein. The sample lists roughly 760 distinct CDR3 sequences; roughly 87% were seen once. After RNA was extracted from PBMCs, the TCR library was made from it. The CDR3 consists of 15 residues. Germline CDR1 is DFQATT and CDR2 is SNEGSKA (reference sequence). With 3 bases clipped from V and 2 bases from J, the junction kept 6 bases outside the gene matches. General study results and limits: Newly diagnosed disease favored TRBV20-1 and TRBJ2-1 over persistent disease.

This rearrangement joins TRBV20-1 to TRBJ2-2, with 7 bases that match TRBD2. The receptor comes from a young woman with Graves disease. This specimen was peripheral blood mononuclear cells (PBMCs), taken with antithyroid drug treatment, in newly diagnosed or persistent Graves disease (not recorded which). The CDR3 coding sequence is TGCAGTGCTAGCCCCGCTAGCGGTAACACCGGGGAGCTGTTTTTT. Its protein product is CSASPASGNTGELFF.